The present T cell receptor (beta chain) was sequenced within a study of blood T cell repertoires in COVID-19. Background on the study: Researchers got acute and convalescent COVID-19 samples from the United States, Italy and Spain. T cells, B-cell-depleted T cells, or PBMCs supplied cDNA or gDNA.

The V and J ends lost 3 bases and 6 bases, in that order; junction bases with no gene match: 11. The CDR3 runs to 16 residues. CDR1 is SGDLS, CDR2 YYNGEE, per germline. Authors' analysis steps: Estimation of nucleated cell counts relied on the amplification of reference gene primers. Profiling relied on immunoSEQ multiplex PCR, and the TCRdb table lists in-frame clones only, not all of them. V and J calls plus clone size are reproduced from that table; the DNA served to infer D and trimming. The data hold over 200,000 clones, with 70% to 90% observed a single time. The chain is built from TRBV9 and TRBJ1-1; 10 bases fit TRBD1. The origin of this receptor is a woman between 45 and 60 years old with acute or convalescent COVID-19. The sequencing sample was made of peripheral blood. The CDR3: CASSATLDRGRPEAFF. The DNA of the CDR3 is TGTGCCAGCAGCGCTACTCTCGACAGGGGGCGACCTGAAGCTTTCTTT.